The subject of this entry is one T cell receptor (beta chain). Its cognate antigen is unknown. The data derive from a study of T cell responses to AZD1222 COVID-19 vaccine. Notes on the study in general: Seropositive status at baseline applied to only a handful of AZD1222 recipients. Clonal diversity may have been underestimated in mostly white British donors.

Profiling relied on immunoSEQ multiplex PCR, and the TCRdb table lists in-frame clones only, not all of them. The sample records under 110,000 clones, less than 95% being singletons. CDR1 is MNHEY and CDR2 is SVGEGT in the germline V gene. This CDR3 comprises 16 residues. Trimming took 6 bases from V and 3 from J, leaving 21 bases between them. The source material was peripheral blood, sampled 28 days after the second AZD1222 dose. The chain joins TRBV6-2 or TRBV6-3 to TRBJ2-7; D is perhaps TRBD1 (5 bases). The clonotype was recovered from an adult who received the AZD1222 COVID-19 vaccine. The CDR3 region is CASSPKGIRQSYEQYF. The CDR3 bases are TGTGCCAGCAGCCCCAAGGGGATCCGACAGAGCTACGAGCAGTACTTC.